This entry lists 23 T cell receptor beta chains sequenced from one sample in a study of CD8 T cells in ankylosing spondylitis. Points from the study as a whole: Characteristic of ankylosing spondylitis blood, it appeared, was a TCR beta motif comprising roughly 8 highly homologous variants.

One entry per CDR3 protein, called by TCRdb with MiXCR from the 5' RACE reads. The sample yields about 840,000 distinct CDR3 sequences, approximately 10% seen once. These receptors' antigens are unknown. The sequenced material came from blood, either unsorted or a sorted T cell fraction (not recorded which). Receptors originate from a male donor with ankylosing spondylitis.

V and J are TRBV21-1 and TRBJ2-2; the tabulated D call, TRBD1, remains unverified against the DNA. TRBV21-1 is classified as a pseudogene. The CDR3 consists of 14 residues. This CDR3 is CASDARKGTGELFF. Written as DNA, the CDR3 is TGTGCCAGCGACGCCCGAAAAGGGACCGGGGAGCTGTTTTTT.

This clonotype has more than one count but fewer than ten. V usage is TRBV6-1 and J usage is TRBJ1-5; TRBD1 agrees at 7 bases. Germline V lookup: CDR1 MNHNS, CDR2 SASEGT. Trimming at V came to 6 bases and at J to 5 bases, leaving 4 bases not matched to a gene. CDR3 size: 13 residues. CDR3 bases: TGTGCCAGCAGGGCCGACAGGGATCAGCCCCAGCATTTT. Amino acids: CASRADRDQPQHF.

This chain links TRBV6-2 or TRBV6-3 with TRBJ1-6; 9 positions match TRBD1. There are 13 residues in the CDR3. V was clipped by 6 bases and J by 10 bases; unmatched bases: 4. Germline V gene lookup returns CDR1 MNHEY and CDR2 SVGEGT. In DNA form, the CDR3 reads TGTGCCAGCAGGGACAGGGGTAGATCACCCCTCCACTTT. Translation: CASRDRGRSPLHF.

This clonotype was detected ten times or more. The CDR3 coding sequence is TGTGCCAGCAGCAGCCTTCAGGGTTTTGCGAGGGCTTTCTTT. Protein: CASSSLQGFARAFF. The chain uses TRBV7-6 and TRBJ1-1, with D maybe TRBD1 (5 bases). Germline loops: CDR1 SGHVS, CDR2 FNYEAQ. The CDR3 totals 14 residues. The V end was cut by 5 bases, the J end by 11 bases, with 21 bases between.

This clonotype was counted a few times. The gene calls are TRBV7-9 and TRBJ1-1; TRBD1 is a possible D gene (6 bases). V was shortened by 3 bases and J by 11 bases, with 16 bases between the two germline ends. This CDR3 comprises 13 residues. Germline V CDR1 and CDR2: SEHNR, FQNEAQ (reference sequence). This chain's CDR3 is CASSFKGGENAFF. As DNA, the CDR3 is TGTGCCAGCAGCTTTAAGGGGGGAGAGAACGCTTTCTTT.

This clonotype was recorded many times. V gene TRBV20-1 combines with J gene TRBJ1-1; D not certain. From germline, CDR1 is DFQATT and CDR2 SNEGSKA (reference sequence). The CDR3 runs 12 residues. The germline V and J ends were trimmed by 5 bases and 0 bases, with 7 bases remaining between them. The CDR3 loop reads CSAANMNTEAFF. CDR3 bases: TGCAGTGCTGCTAACATGAACACTGAAGCTTTCTTT.

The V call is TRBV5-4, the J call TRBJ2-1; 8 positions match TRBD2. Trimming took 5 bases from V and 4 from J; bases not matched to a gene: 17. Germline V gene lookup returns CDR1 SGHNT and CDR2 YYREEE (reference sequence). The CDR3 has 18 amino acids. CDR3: CASSFGLSGGRPYNEQFF. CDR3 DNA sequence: TGTGCCAGCAGTTTCGGGCTGAGTGGCGGGAGGCCTTACAATGAGCAGTTCTTC.

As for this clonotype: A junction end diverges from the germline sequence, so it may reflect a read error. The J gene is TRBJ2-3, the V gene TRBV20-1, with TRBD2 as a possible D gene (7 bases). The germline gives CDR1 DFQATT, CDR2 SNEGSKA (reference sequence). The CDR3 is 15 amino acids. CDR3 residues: CSARGGPWSTDTQYF. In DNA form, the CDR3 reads TGCAGTGCTAGGGGGGGGCCTTGGAGCACAGATACGCAGTACTTT.

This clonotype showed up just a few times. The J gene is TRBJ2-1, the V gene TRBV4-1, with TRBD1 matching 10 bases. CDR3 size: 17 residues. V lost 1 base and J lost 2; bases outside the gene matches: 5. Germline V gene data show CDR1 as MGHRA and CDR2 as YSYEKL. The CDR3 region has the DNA TGCGCCAGCAGCCAAGGTTGGGGGACAGGGGCCTACAATGAGCAGTTCTTC. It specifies CASSQGWGTGAYNEQFF.

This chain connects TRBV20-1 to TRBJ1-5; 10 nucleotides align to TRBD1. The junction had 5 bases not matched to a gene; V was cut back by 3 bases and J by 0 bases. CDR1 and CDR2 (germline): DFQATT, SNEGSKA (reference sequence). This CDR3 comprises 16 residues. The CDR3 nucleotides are TGCAGTGCTAGCAGGGACAGGGGCTATAGCAATCAGCCCCAGCATTTT. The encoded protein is CSASRDRGYSNQPQHF.

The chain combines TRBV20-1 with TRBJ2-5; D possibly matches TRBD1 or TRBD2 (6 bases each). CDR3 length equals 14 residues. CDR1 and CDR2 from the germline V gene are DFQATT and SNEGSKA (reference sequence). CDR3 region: CSPGVWGAQETQYF. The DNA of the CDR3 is TGCAGCCCAGGGGTATGGGGGGCGCAAGAGACCCAGTACTTC.

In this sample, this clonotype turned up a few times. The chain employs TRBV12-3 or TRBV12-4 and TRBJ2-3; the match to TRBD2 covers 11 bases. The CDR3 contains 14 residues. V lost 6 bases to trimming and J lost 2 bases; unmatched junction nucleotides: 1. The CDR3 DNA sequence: TGTGCCAGCAGACTAGCGGGAGTCACAGATACGCAGTATTTT. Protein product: CASRLAGVTDTQYF.

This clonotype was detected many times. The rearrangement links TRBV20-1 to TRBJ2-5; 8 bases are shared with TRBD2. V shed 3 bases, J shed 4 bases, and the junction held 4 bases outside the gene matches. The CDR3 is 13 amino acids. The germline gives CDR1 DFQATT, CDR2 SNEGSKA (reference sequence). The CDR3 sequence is CSASGGGSETQYF. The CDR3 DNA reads TGCAGTGCTAGCGGGGGGGGGTCAGAGACCCAGTACTTC.

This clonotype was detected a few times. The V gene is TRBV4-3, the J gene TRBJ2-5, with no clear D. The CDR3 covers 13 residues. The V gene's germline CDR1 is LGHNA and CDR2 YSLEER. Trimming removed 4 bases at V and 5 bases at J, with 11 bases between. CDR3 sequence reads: CASSPSGRETQYF. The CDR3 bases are TGCGCCAGCAGCCCTTCTGGTCGGGAGACCCAGTACTTC.

In DNA, the CDR3 is TGCGCCAGCAGCCAAGAAGCCAGGGGGGGGTACGAGCAGTACTTC. Translated, it gives CASSQEARGGYEQYF. The V gene is TRBV4-1, the J gene TRBJ2-7, with D perhaps given as TRBD1 or TRBD2 (7 bases each). Germline-derived CDR1 and CDR2 are MGHRA and YSYEKL. Trimming took 0 bases from V and 4 from J, leaving 13 bases between them. The CDR3 spans 15 residues.

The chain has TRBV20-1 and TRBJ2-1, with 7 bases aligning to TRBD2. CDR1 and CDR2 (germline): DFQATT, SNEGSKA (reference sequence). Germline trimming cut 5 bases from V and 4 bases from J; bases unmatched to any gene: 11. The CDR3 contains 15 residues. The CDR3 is CSALRPSGAYNEQFF. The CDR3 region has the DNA TGCAGTGCTCTCAGGCCTAGCGGTGCATACAATGAGCAGTTCTTC.

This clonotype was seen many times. CDR3 residues: CASSPSSGTAYEQYF. The CDR3 nucleotides are TGCGCCAGCTCCCCCTCCTCCGGGACAGCCTACGAGCAGTACTTC. V is TRBV5-1 and J is TRBJ2-7, with 7 bases aligning to TRBD1. Germline V gene data show CDR1 as SGHRS and CDR2 as YFSETQ. With 7 bases clipped from V and 2 bases from J, the junction kept 12 bases outside the gene matches. This CDR3 has 15 amino acids.

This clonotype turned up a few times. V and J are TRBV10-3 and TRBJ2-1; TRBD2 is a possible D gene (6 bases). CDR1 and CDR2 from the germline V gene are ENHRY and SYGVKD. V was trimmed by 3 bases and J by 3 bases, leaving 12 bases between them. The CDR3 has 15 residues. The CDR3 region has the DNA TGTGCCATCAGTGAAGGTAGCGGAGTCTACAATGAGCAGTTCTTC. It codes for CAISEGSGVYNEQFF.

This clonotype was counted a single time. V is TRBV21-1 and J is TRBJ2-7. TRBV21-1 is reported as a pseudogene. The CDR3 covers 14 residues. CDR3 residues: CASSLRPGSYEQYF. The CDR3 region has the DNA TGTGCCAGCAGCCTACGACCAGGTTCCTACGAGCAGTACTTC.

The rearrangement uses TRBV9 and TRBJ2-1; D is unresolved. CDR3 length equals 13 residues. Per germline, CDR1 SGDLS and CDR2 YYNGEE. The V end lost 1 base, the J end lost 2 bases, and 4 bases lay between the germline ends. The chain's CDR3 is CASSVMTYNEQFF. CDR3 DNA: TGTGCCAGCAGCGTAATGACCTACAATGAGCAGTTCTTC.

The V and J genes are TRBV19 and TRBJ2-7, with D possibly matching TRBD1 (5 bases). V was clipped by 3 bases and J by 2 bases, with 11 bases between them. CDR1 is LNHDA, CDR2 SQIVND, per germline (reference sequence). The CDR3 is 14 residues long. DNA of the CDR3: TGTGCCAGTAGTATCAGGGTTACCCCCTACGAGCAGTACTTC. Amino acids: CASSIRVTPYEQYF. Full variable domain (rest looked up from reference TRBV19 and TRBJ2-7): DGGITQSPKYLFRKEGQNVTLSCEQNLNHDAMYWYRQDPGQGLRLIYYSQIVNDFQKGDIAEGYSVSREKKESFPLTVTSAQKNPTAFYLCASSIRVTPYEQYFGPGTRLTVT.

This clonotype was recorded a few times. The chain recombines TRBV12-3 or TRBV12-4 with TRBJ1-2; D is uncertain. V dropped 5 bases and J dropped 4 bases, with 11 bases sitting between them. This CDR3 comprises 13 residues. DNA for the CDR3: TGTGCCAGCAGTCGGGCAGCCGGCTATGGCTACACCTTC. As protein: CASSRAAGYGYTF.

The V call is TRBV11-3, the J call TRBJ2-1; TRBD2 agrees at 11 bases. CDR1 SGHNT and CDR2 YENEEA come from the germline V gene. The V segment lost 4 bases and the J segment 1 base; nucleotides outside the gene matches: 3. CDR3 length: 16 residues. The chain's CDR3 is CASSSIAGGSYNEQFF. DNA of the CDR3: TGTGCCAGCAGCTCCATAGCGGGAGGGTCCTACAATGAGCAGTTCTTC.